This TCR beta chain was captured by sequencing in a study of T cell changes during pregnancy in multiple sclerosis. Libraries were prepared by immunoSEQ multiplex PCR; TCRdb keeps only in-frame clonotypes and omits some of them. The table records tens of thousands of clones, about 93% of them present only once. This clone was seen once. CDR1 is LNHDA, CDR2 SQIVND, per germline (reference sequence). V gave up 1 base and J gave up 2 bases; unmatched junction bases: 3. The CDR3 spans 17 residues. The receptor was derived from a female donor with multiple sclerosis, enrolled in a pregnancy study. Here the sequenced sample was CD8+ T cells from peripheral blood mononuclear cells, taken after pregnancy. This rearrangement joins TRBV19 to TRBJ2-2, with TRBD2 identical over 11 bases. In DNA, the CDR3 is TGTGCCAGTAGTATAGGACTAGCGGGGAGAAACACCGGGGAGCTGTTTTTT. This codes for CASSIGLAGRNTGELFF.